One and the same sample provided the 9 T cell receptor beta chains below, sequenced in a study of identical twins. TCRdb processed the 5' RACE reads anew with MiXCR; each CDR3 protein has one entry. The table includes 1.5 million to 2 million distinct CDR3 sequences, less than 40% detected once. The sequenced sample was cord blood. These receptors all come from a newborn girl in good health.

This clonotype was seen a few times. The V gene is TRBV27, the J gene TRBJ2-1, with D possibly being TRBD2 (7 bases). The CDR3 has 16 residues. Germline CDR1 MNHEY, CDR2 SMNVEV (reference sequence). V was trimmed by 6 bases and J by 6 bases, leaving 21 bases between them. The CDR3 protein is CASRSQGGGSSNEQFF. The CDR3 DNA reads as TGTGCCAGCAGGTCCCAAGGGGGGGGGTCTTCCAATGAGCAGTTCTTC.

This clonotype was observed a few times. The gene calls are TRBV24-1 and TRBJ2-1, with D possibly matching TRBD2 (5 bases). CDR1 is KGHDR and CDR2 is SFDVKD in the germline V gene. The CDR3 loop spans 15 amino acids. Trimming took off 1 base at V and 7 bases at J, with 13 bases between the two ends. CDR3 residues: CATSDFGGRNNEQFF. The CDR3 coding sequence is TGTGCCACCAGTGATTTCGGCGGGCGGAATAATGAGCAGTTCTTC.

The V and J genes are TRBV19 and TRBJ2-7, with D hard to call. The germline gives CDR1 LNHDA, CDR2 SQIVND (reference sequence). V was shortened by 3 bases and J by 3 bases, with 9 bases between the two germline ends. The CDR3 length is 13 residues. For the CDR3, the DNA is TGTGCCAGTAGTATCCGAGGCGGCTACGAGCAGTACTTC. Translated, it gives CASSIRGGYEQYF. Complete variable domain (other parts from reference TRBV19 and TRBJ2-7): DGGITQSPKYLFRKEGQNVTLSCEQNLNHDAMYWYRQDPGQGLRLIYYSQIVNDFQKGDIAEGYSVSREKKESFPLTVTSAQKNPTAFYLCASSIRGGYEQYFGPGTRLTVT.

The gene calls are TRBV20-1 and TRBJ1-5, with a possible D match to TRBD1 (5 bases). V was trimmed by 3 bases and J by 6 bases, leaving 9 bases between them. CDR3 length: 12 residues. Germline-derived CDR1 and CDR2 are DFQATT and SNEGSKA (reference sequence). The CDR3 is CSAREGPQPQHF. As DNA, the CDR3 is TGCAGTGCTAGGGAGGGACCTCAGCCCCAGCATTTT.

Regarding this clonotype: Lacking the conserved final phenylalanine or tryptophan, this CDR3 likely reflects a read error. The rearrangement uses TRBV27 and TRBJ2-7; 9 bases agree with TRBD2. The CDR3 runs to 15 residues. Germline lookup yields CDR1 MNHEY and CDR2 SMNVEV (reference sequence). V dropped 2 bases and J dropped 1; count of bases not matched to a gene: 3. CDR3 bases: TGTGCCAGCAGTTTACGAGCGGGGGGTTCCTACGAGCAGTACTAC. It yields the protein CASSLRAGGSYEQYY.

This chain links TRBV4-2 with TRBJ2-6, with 9 bases matching TRBD2. Losses at the gene ends were 1 base for V and 0 bases for J; bases not matched to a gene: 4. CDR3 length: 18 amino acids. Germline-derived CDR1 and CDR2 are LGHNA and YNFKEQ. CDR3 DNA sequence: TGTGCCAGCAGCCAAGTTGCGGGAGGGCACTCTGGGGCCAACGTCCTGACTTTC. Translation gives CASSQVAGGHSGANVLTF.

This clonotype was seen a few times. The genes are TRBV7-9 and TRBJ1-1, with D perhaps TRBD1 (5 bases). The CDR3 length is 16 residues. Germline lookup yields CDR1 SEHNR and CDR2 FQNEAQ (reference sequence). V lost 1 base and J lost 0, with 12 bases in between. CDR3: CASSLGGDGMNTEAFF. In nucleotides, the CDR3 is TGTGCCAGCAGCTTAGGGGGGGACGGAATGAACACTGAAGCTTTCTTT. Looking up the rest from reference TRBV7-9 and TRBJ1-1 gives the full variable domain: DTGVSQNPRHKITKRGQNVTFRCDPISEHNRLYWYRQTLGQGPEFLTYFQNEAQLEKSRLLSDRFSAERPKGSFSTLEIQRTEQGDSAMYLCASSLGGDGMNTEAFFGQGTRLTVV.

The gene calls are TRBV20-1 and TRBJ1-1; 9 bases are shared with TRBD1. From germline, CDR1 is DFQATT and CDR2 SNEGSKA (reference sequence). CDR3 length: 17 amino acids. The ends lost 0 bases at V and 3 bases at J; junction bases unmatched: 11. The CDR3 DNA reads as TGCAGTGCTAGAGAGGAGGGGACAGGGAGGTTTGACACTGAAGCTTTCTTT. It translates to CSAREEGTGRFDTEAFF.

The V gene is TRBV12-5, the J gene TRBJ1-1; D may be TRBD1 (5 bases). Trimming removed 7 bases at V and 0 bases at J, with 12 bases between. Germline loops: CDR1 LGHNT, CDR2 FRNRAP. The CDR3 consists of 14 residues. As DNA, the CDR3 is TGTGCTAGTGCTACTACAGGTATGAACACTGAAGCTTTCTTT. This sequence encodes CASATTGMNTEAFF.